This TCR beta chain derives from a study of graft-versus-host responses after intestinal transplantation. Study results and caveats: GvH clones turned up in recipient marrow; some had shown up first in ileum or blood.

This clone ranks as medium-sized (0.01 to 0.1%). Labeling with CFSE marked about 200,000 responder cells, which were plated with about 200,000 irradiated, violet-dye-labeled stimulator cells. Responder cells that were proliferating and CFSE-low, both CD3+CD4+ and CD3+CD8+, were sorted after the reaction. Trimming removed 1 base at V and 10 bases at J, with 5 bases between. CDR1 is KGHSY and CDR2 is FQNENV in the germline V gene. The CDR3 length is 11 residues. The repertoire was sequenced with immunoSEQ multiplex PCR; TCRdb's copy has only in-frame clones and lacks some. The data hold 13,000 to 15,000 clones, with about a third observed a single time.

This chain connects TRBV16 to TRBJ2-1; D call uncertain. The sample in question was alloreactive CD8+ T cells from a mixed lymphocyte reaction culture, obtained before intestinal transplant. Subset given: CFSE-low proliferating T cells sorted from approximately 6-day pre-transplant mixed lymphocyte reaction (GvH or HvG direction). The clonotype comes from a human patient who received an intestinal transplant. The chain's CDR3 is CASSQLGEQFF. CDR3 bases: TGTGCCAGCAGCCAATTGGGAGAGCAGTTCTTC.